These 30 T cell receptor beta chains originate from one sample sequenced in a study of cytomegalovirus exposure and HLA in healthy donors listed by TCRdb under 2017. Library creation used the immunoSEQ multiplex PCR assay. For the multiplex PCR, a mixture combining 60 forward primers for TCR Vbeta segments and 13 reverse primers for TCR Jbeta segments was used. Entries here come from immuneACCESS through TCRdb and include only in-frame sequences with V and J called. Some clones fail to appear in such tables; in the studies checked, an unresolved V gene covers under half of the shortfall, and the cause of the remainder is unknown. The sample table lists 35,000 to 45,000 clones, 50% of them with a count of one. Together, the top ten hold 9.5% to 13% of the sample. Material: PBMCs. All receptors derive from a human donor in good health.

This clone was detected only once. The chain carries TRBV5-4 and TRBJ1-1; a possible D gene is TRBD1 (5 bases). Per the germline V gene, CDR1 is SGHNT and CDR2 is YYREEE (reference sequence). The V end lost 3 bases, the J end lost 5 bases, and 14 bases lay between the germline ends. The CDR3 covers 14 residues. CDR3 sequence reads: CASSSTRGGTEAFF. For the CDR3, the DNA is TGTGCCAGCAGCTCCACGAGGGGAGGGACTGAAGCTTTCTTT.

This chain links TRBV19 with TRBJ2-1; 7 bases align to TRBD1. In germline, CDR1 is LNHDA, CDR2 SQIVND (reference sequence). This CDR3 has 17 amino acids. The ends lost 6 bases at V and 4 bases at J; junction bases unmatched: 15. The CDR3 nucleotides read TGTGCCAGTAGCCCTGGGACCGGGACAGCCTTATACAATGAGCAGTTCTTC. Protein product: CASSPGTGTALYNEQFF.

The chain is built from TRBV15 and TRBJ2-3; TRBD2 aligns across 15 bases. Trimming at V came to 3 bases and at J to 1 base, leaving 8 bases not matched to a gene. In germline, CDR1 is LNHNV, CDR2 YYDKDF (reference sequence). The CDR3 is 19 residues long. DNA for the CDR3: TGTGCCACCAGCAGGGGCGGGACTAGCGGGGGGCAAGGCACAGATACGCAGTATTTT. Its translation: CATSRGGTSGGQGTDTQYF.

A remark on this clone: The germline gene is not matched at one end of the junction; a read error may be the cause. The chain couples TRBV7-6 to TRBJ2-3; the D gene is possibly TRBD1 (6 bases). This CDR3 comprises 16 residues. The germline V gene has CDR1 SGHVS and CDR2 FNYEAQ. CDR3 protein: CAGSLGAASGADTQYF. CDR3 nucleotide sequence: TGTGCCGGCAGCTTAGGGGCAGCCTCAGGGGCAGATACGCAGTATTTT.

This chain joins TRBV19 and TRBJ2-7; 9 bases are a match to TRBD2. Trimming removed 4 bases from V and 7 bases from J; junction bases left unmatched: 5. The germline V gene encodes CDR1 LNHDA and CDR2 SQIVND (reference sequence). The CDR3 sequence is 13 residues long. CDR3 DNA: TGTGCCAGTAGTAGGGCGGGAGGGTGGGAGCAGTACTTC. Amino acid sequence: CASSRAGGWEQYF. The variable domain in full, completed from reference TRBV19 and TRBJ2-7, reads DGGITQSPKYLFRKEGQNVTLSCEQNLNHDAMYWYRQDPGQGLRLIYYSQIVNDFQKGDIAEGYSVSREKKESFPLTVTSAQKNPTAFYLCASSRAGGWEQYFGPGTRLTVT.

This chain joins TRBV27 and TRBJ1-1; D is unclear. Trimming shortened V by 3 bases and J by 3 bases, and 8 bases separated the two germline ends. The CDR3 runs to 13 residues. The germline V gene encodes CDR1 MNHEY and CDR2 SMNVEV (reference sequence). CDR3 DNA: TGTGCCAGCAGTTTTCGGCGGGACACTGAAGCTTTCTTT. Translation gives CASSFRRDTEAFF.

This sequence joins TRBV7-2 and TRBJ2-1, with a possible D match to TRBD2 (6 bases). CDR1 is SGHTA, CDR2 FQGNSA, per germline. Trimming stripped 0 bases from V and 12 bases from J, with 12 bases between. This CDR3 spans 13 amino acids. Written as DNA, the CDR3 is TGTGCCAGCAGCTTAGCGGTGGGGAGGTCGCAGTTCTTC. Protein product: CASSLAVGRSQFF.

The count of this clone is one. The chain combines TRBV28 with TRBJ2-2, with TRBD1 matching 7 bases. The V gene's germline CDR1 is MDHEN and CDR2 SYDVKM. J was trimmed by 6 bases and V by 5 bases; bases with no gene match: 9. The CDR3 spans 15 residues. The CDR3 sequence: CASSLNRQGSGELFF. CDR3 nucleotides: TGTGCCAGCAGTCTAAACCGACAGGGTTCCGGGGAGCTGTTTTTT.

This clone was counted once. The DNA of the CDR3 is TGTGCCAGCAGCCAAGGGGACAGGGAAAGTTCACCCCTCCACTTT. Its translation is CASSQGDRESSPLHF. The V and J genes are TRBV4-2 and TRBJ1-6; TRBD1 matches at 9 bases. CDR1 is LGHNA and CDR2 is YNFKEQ in the germline V gene. Trimming cost V 1 base and J 9 bases; bases outside gene matches: 4. The CDR3 is 15 amino acids.

This chain joins TRBV7-3 and TRBJ1-2; tentatively, D is TRBD1 (5 bases). This CDR3 contains 13 residues. CDR1 SGHTA and CDR2 FQGTGA come from the germline V gene. The germline V and J ends were trimmed by 2 bases and 5 bases, with 9 bases remaining between them. The CDR3 sequence is CASSLQGGYGYTF. DNA for the CDR3: TGTGCCAGCAGCTTACAGGGAGGATATGGCTACACCTTC.

The table lists this clone with a few counts. V usage is TRBV18 and J usage is TRBJ1-1; the D is unclear. Trimming shortened V by 0 bases and J by 8 bases, and 13 bases separated the two germline ends. Germline CDR1 reads KGHSH; CDR2 reads LQKENI. The length of the CDR3 is 14 residues. CDR3 sequence: CASSPPIPSEEAFF. The DNA of the CDR3 is TGTGCCAGCTCACCACCGATACCCTCGGAGGAAGCTTTCTTT. The entire variable domain, with the rest obtained from reference TRBV18 and TRBJ1-1, is as follows: NAGVMQNPRHLVRRRGQEARLRCSPMKGHSHVYWYRQLPEEGLKFMVYLQKENIIDESGMPKERFSAEFPKEGPSILRIQQVVRGDSAAYFCASSPPIPSEEAFFGQGTRLTVV.

Comment on this clone: Other DNA sequences in this sample translate to the same CDR3. The chain is built from TRBV5-6 and TRBJ1-2, with 7 bases aligning to TRBD1. The V gene's germline CDR1 is SGHDT and CDR2 YYEEEE. The V segment lost 0 bases and the J segment 5 bases; nucleotides outside the gene matches: 10. The CDR3 is made up of 16 amino acids. In DNA, the CDR3 is TGTGCCAGCAGCTTGGTTGATGGACAGGAGTTATATGGCTACACCTTC. Amino acids: CASSLVDGQELYGYTF.

The chain has TRBV28 and TRBJ2-1, with D perhaps matching TRBD2 (5 bases). Between the trimmed V and J ends, which lost 3 bases and 3 bases, there was a span of 9 bases. The CDR3 totals 14 residues. CDR1 is MDHEN, CDR2 SYDVKM, per germline. CDR3 residues: CASSFQRNYNEQFF. CDR3 nucleotides: TGTGCCAGCAGTTTCCAGCGGAACTACAATGAGCAGTTCTTC. Supplemented by reference TRBV28 and TRBJ2-1, the full variable domain reads DVKVTQSSRYLVKRTGEKVFLECVQDMDHENMFWYRQDPGLGLRLIYFSYDVKMKEKGDIPEGYSVSREKKERFSLILESASTNQTSMYLCASSFQRNYNEQFFGPGTRLTVL.

The chain uses TRBV2 and TRBJ2-3; 11 bases are shared with TRBD1. Germline V CDR1 and CDR2: SNHLY, FYNNEI. The junction had 7 bases not matched to a gene; V was cut back by 4 bases and J by 10 bases. There are 14 residues in the CDR3. The CDR3 DNA reads TGTGCCAGCAGTGCACCCGGGACAGGGGGATCGCAGTATTTT. Its protein is CASSAPGTGGSQYF.

The chain recombines TRBV5-4 with TRBJ1-1; 9 bases agree with TRBD1. CDR3 size: 15 residues. Germline lookup yields CDR1 SGHNT and CDR2 YYREEE (reference sequence). The ends lost 1 base at V and 5 bases at J; junction bases unmatched: 6. The CDR3, as DNA: TGTGCCAGCAGCTTGCCGGGGACAGGGCTAACTGAAGCTTTCTTT. Translated, it gives CASSLPGTGLTEAFF. Using reference TRBV5-4 and TRBJ1-1 for the parts outside the CDR3, the full variable domain is ETGVTQSPTHLIKTRGQQVTLRCSSQSGHNTVSWYQQALGQGPQFIFQYYREEENGRGNFPPRFSGLQFPNYSSELNVNALELDDSALYLCASSLPGTGLTEAFFGQGTRLTVV.

This clone was observed a few times. V and J are TRBV7-6 and TRBJ1-3; D might be TRBD1 (5 bases). Germline V CDR1 and CDR2: SGHVS, FNYEAQ. Trimming removed 0 bases from V and 4 bases from J, with 10 bases in between. CDR3 length: 15 amino acids. The CDR3 nucleotides are TGTGCCAGCAGCTTAGCGCGGCAGGGAGGAAACACCATATATTTT. Its protein product is CASSLARQGGNTIYF.

This chain uses TRBV27 with TRBJ1-4; the D is unclear. Germline V gene data show CDR1 as MNHEY and CDR2 as SMNVEV (reference sequence). V gave up 6 bases and J gave up 5 bases, with 13 bases separating them. This CDR3 spans 14 amino acids. The DNA for the CDR3 is TGTGCCAGCAGGCCCCTGATCAGAAATGAAAAACTGTTTTTT. It yields the protein CASRPLIRNEKLFF.

This clone was seen a handful of times. The CDR3 DNA reads as TGTGCCACCAGCAGAGGAGGGGGCCCCGGCGATGACGAGCAGTACTTC. Its protein is CATSRGGGPGDDEQYF. This chain connects TRBV15 to TRBJ2-7; TRBD1 matches at 7 bases. V was clipped by 1 base and J by 5 bases; unmatched bases: 11. The germline gives CDR1 LNHNV, CDR2 YYDKDF (reference sequence). CDR3 length equals 16 residues.

This chain links TRBV2 with TRBJ2-5; 12 nucleotides line up with TRBD1. Germline V CDR1 and CDR2: SNHLY, FYNNEI. The junction had 16 bases not matched to a gene; V was cut back by 6 bases and J by 11 bases. This CDR3 is 16 amino acids long. The CDR3 nucleotides read TGTGCCAGCAGCCTCGAAGGGGGACAGGGGGCGTGGGAGCAGTACTTC. Amino acids: CASSLEGGQGAWEQYF.

V and J are TRBV7-3 and TRBJ2-1; D possibly corresponds to TRBD2 (6 bases). The CDR3 totals 16 residues. The V and J ends lost 5 bases and 1 base respectively, with 15 bases between them. Per germline, CDR1 SGHTA and CDR2 FQGTGA. The DNA for the CDR3 is TGTGCCAGCAGCCCTCCGGGCGGGGCATCCTACAATGAGCAGTTCTTC. This translates into CASSPPGGASYNEQFF.

The chain links TRBV28 to TRBJ2-6; weak D call: TRBD2 (6 bases). The ends were cut back, 6 bases at V and 0 bases at J, with 9 bases in the middle. Germline CDR1 is MDHEN and CDR2 is SYDVKM. CDR3 size: 15 residues. In DNA, the CDR3 is TGTGCCAGCAGCCTGGGGGGCTCTGGGGCCAACGTCCTGACTTTC. Residues: CASSLGGSGANVLTF.

The rearrangement joins TRBV7-2 to TRBJ1-5, with D possibly being TRBD1 (5 bases). Trimming left V 3 bases short and J 7 bases short, with 13 bases between. Germline V lookup: CDR1 SGHTA, CDR2 FQGNSA. This CDR3 has 14 amino acids. The DNA for the CDR3 is TGTGCCAGCAGCTTCGGGGGGGAAGGCCAGCCCCAGCATTTT. This translates into CASSFGGEGQPQHF.

This chain connects TRBV5-4 to TRBJ2-2; no clear D. This CDR3 contains 17 residues. V was shortened by 1 base and J by 0 bases, with 13 bases between the two germline ends. CDR1 is SGHNT and CDR2 is YYREEE in the germline V gene (reference sequence). DNA for the CDR3: TGTGCCAGCAGCTTGAAGGCGCAGGCGACGAACACCGGGGAGCTGTTTTTT. Translated: CASSLKAQATNTGELFF. The variable domain in full, completed from reference TRBV5-4 and TRBJ2-2, reads ETGVTQSPTHLIKTRGQQVTLRCSSQSGHNTVSWYQQALGQGPQFIFQYYREEENGRGNFPPRFSGLQFPNYSSELNVNALELDDSALYLCASSLKAQATNTGELFFGEGSRLTVL.

The chain links TRBV6-6 to TRBJ1-5; TRBD1 matches 7 bases. The CDR3 consists of 15 residues. Germline V lookup: CDR1 MNHNY, CDR2 SVGAGI (reference sequence). V lost 2 bases, J lost 5 bases, and 6 bases stayed unmatched. DNA of the CDR3: TGTGCCAGCAGTTACAGTCGAGGGGGCTATCAGCCCCAGCATTTT. Amino acid sequence: CASSYSRGGYQPQHF.

Notes on this clone: One junction end disagrees with the germline gene, perhaps due to a read error. The V and J genes are TRBV5-4 and TRBJ2-5, with 8 bases fitting TRBD1. Per germline, CDR1 SGHNT and CDR2 YYREEE (reference sequence). This CDR3 contains 15 residues. CDR3 sequence (DNA): TGTGCCAGCCGCTTAGGGCAGGGGGCGCGAGAGACCCAGTACTTC. Amino acid sequence: CASRLGQGARETQYF.

Concerning this clone itself: It is unclear where the CDR3 begins or ends on the DNA, so no DNA is shown, and the CDR3 is as TCRdb lists it. J is TRBJ2-1 and V is TRBV11-2; the D call of TRBD2 is as the table states it, not checked on the DNA. The CDR3 adds up to 15 amino acids, both ends counted. The germline gives CDR1 SGHAT, CDR2 FQNNGV. CDR3 amino acids: CASSLSRLRFGEQFF.

This clone was seen more than once but under ten times. The V call is TRBV12-5, the J call TRBJ1-2, with D maybe TRBD1 (5 bases). V shed 3 bases and J shed 7 bases, with 12 bases lying between them. CDR3 size: 13 residues. CDR1 is LGHNT, CDR2 FRNRAP, per germline. The CDR3 DNA reads TGTGCTAGTGGTTTAGGAGGGGAAGGTGGCTACACCTTC. Translation: CASGLGGEGGYTF.

The chain carries TRBV5-1 and TRBJ2-7; 8 bases agree with TRBD1. The CDR3 has 13 amino acids. Losses at the gene ends were 4 bases for V and 5 bases for J; bases not matched to a gene: 5. Germline lookup yields CDR1 SGHRS and CDR2 YFSETQ. The CDR3, as DNA: TGCGCCAGCAGCGGACAGGGTGTGAACGAGCAGTACTTC. Amino acid sequence: CASSGQGVNEQYF. The full variable domain, completed using reference TRBV5-1 and TRBJ2-7, is KAGVTQTPRYLIKTRGQQVTLSCSPISGHRSVSWYQQTPGQGLQFLFEYFSETQRNKGNFPGRFSGRQFSNSRSEMNVSTLELGDSALYLCASSGQGVNEQYFGPGTRLTVT.

The chain carries TRBV21-1 and TRBJ2-5; TRBD1 reflects the table's D call only, with no check against the DNA. TRBV21-1 is a documented pseudogene. There are 14 residues in the CDR3. The CDR3 bases are TGTGCCAGCAGCTCGGAGATCCGACAGGAGACCCAGTACTTC. Amino acids: CASSSEIRQETQYF.

The genes are TRBV9 and TRBJ1-4, with 8 nucleotides matching TRBD1. The trim removed 1 base at V and 7 bases at J, leaving 9 bases unmatched. The germline V gene encodes CDR1 SGDLS and CDR2 YYNGEE. The CDR3 has 16 residues. The CDR3, as DNA: TGTGCCAGCAGCGTATCAGGGGGCGCAAGGACTGAAAAACTGTTTTTT. Its translation is CASSVSGGARTEKLFF.